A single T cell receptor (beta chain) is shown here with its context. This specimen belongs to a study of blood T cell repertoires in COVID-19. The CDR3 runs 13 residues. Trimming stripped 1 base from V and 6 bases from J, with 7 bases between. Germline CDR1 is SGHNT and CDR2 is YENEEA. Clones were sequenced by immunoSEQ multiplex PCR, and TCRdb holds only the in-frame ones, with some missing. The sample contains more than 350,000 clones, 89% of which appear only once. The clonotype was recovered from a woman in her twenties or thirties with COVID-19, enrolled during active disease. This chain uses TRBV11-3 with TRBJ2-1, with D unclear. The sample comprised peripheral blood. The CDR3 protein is CASSLAAPNEQFF. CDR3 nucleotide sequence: TGTGCCAGCAGCTTAGCAGCGCCCAATGAGCAGTTCTTC.